The following is a T cell receptor (beta chain) sequence with its context. The CDR3 has 13 amino acids. Germline loops: CDR1 SGHDT, CDR2 YYEEEE. V lost 0 bases to trimming and J lost 5 bases, with 9 bases between them. Using immunoSEQ multiplex PCR, the repertoire was profiled, and TCRdb retains in-frame clones only, with some absent. The sample lists approximately 100,000 clones; over 75% were seen once. This sample is drawn from a study of control samples from healthy donors and cancer patients. The genes are TRBV5-6 and TRBJ2-7; possible D gene TRBD2, 5 bases. The sequenced material came from blood. The origin of this receptor is a human donor in good health. The donor label of this sample is uncertain. The CDR3 nucleotides are TGTGCCAGCAGCTTGGCCGGGGTCCACGAGCAGTACTTC. Its translation: CASSLAGVHEQYF.